This TCR beta chain was sequenced in a study of blood T cell repertoires in COVID-19. Study-level information: Samples representing acute and convalescent COVID-19 were sourced from the United States, Italy and Spain.

V gave up 5 bases and J gave up 0 bases, with 18 bases separating them. The germline gives CDR1 SGHKS, CDR2 YYEKEE (reference sequence). This CDR3 has 16 residues. Per the study methods: Counts of nucleated cells, estimated from reference gene primer amplification, were obtained. Data came from immunoSEQ multiplex PCR; TCRdb stores just in-frame clones and leaves some out. V and J calls and clone size come straight from that table; D and trimming were deduced from the DNA. In the table there are around 150,000 clones, around 77% of which are singletons. This rearrangement joins TRBV5-5 to TRBJ2-7; possible D gene TRBD1, 6 bases. The sample consisted of peripheral blood. This TCR was recovered from a man aged 70-80 years with acute or convalescent COVID-19. The CDR3 sequence is CASRDLPDRNSYEQYF. CDR3 DNA: TGTGCCAGCAGAGACCTCCCGGACAGAAACTCCTACGAGCAGTACTTC.